The source of this TCR beta chain is a study of T cell responses to AZD1222 COVID-19 vaccine (dated by TCRdb to the early 2020s). Some background on the complete study: Because spike-specific TCR depth and breadth did not differ between the two schedules, AZD1222 recipients who got a second dose at roughly 4 weeks were pooled with those who got a second dose at roughly 12 weeks. Trial participants were enrolled into age subgroups of 18-55, 56-69 and 70-plus years, which contained around 150, 29 and 61 TCR-sequenced participants, respectively. TCR sequencing was performed for roughly 250 trial participants, of whom about 200 were given two doses of AZD1222 and around 25 were given two doses of MenACWY control vaccine.

The CDR3 regions of human TCRbeta chains were subjected to immunosequencing. In the original analysis: TCRs in the repertoires were matched against a reference library of SARS-CoV-2-specific TCRs that had been generated with the MIRA antigen-specificity platform. Breadth was defined as the fraction of unique TCRs that were SARS-CoV-2-associated, and depth was defined as the fraction of total T cells that were SARS-CoV-2-associated. Using the MIRA data, each spike-specific TCR was assigned both to the spike region to which the TCR was reactive and to a CD4 or CD8 class. Log10-transformed breadth and depth values were compared by one-way ANOVA with Sidak's multiple comparisons tests. TCRdb took over this immuneACCESS table, retaining in-frame rearrangements with V and J assigned. Such tables are incomplete; in checked studies, under half of the missing clones stem from an unresolved V gene, and the remainder is unexplained. V, J and clone size were drawn from that table, and D and trimming were deduced from the DNA. For this sample there are about 120,000 clones; about 90% appear just once. The ten top clones hold 6.5% to 9.5% of the sample.

The intended sense of this specimen's time point label: baseline before first vaccination. Vaccinee samples came from UK trials COV001 and COV002, including a single-blind randomized controlled phase 2/3 trial of AZD1222 (ChAdOx1 nCoV-19) in healthy adults. For TCRbeta chain sequencing, PBMC samples from trial participants were taken at day 0 and at day 28 after the second dose. Beyond this particular receptor, the publication reports: The vaccine-associated CD4 TCRs covered the entire spike protein, and the dominant responses fell in regions 160-218 and 743-854. Only six AZD1222 recipients were SARS-CoV-2 seropositive at baseline, limiting conclusions about previously exposed vaccinees. Spike-specific TCR breadth and depth rose significantly after two AZD1222 doses compared with day 0 and with MenACWY recipients. Participants were mostly white British, with more females than males. The authors suggested clonal diversity may have been underestimated. The 56-69-year group was small, and its depth increase did not reach significance, likely because of low power. Epitopes outside the regions mutated in the B.1.351 and B.1.1.7 variants were reportedly recognized by nearly half of the unique spike-specific TCRs. Because no day 14 peak-response samples were available, the repertoires could be characterized only after the peak T cell response.

Inclusive of the bounding cysteine and phenylalanine, the CDR3 is 16 residues long. Only the CDR3 region is kept as DNA, spanning 48 bases read in frame from base 1. From the germline V gene (reference sequence), CDR1 is SEHNR and CDR2 is FQNEAQ. V is trimmed back by 5 bases and J by 3 bases, and the junction contains 11 bases that no gene match accounts for. This clone was detected once. What antigen it recognizes has not been identified. No much larger clonotype is one base removed from it; base qualities were not supplied. Specimen: peripheral blood, collected on day 0 of AZD1222 vaccination. This TCR derives from an adult in good health. The chain is assembled from TRBV7-9 and TRBJ2-7; a stretch of 9 junction bases matches TRBD1. The DNA sequence reads TGTGCCAGCAGCAAACAAACAGGGGGCCAAAGCTACGAGCAGTACTTC. Translation gives CASSKQTGGQSYEQYF.